This T cell receptor beta chain appears in the sequencing data of a study of Ad26.COV2.S vaccination and SARS-CoV-2 variants. Some clones are missing from TCRdb's copy, which holds only in-frame ones; the method was immunoSEQ multiplex PCR. The repertoire holds about 380,000 clones, with roughly 80% as singletons. Trimming pared 2 bases from V and 1 base from J, leaving 9 bases between. Per germline, CDR1 SEHNR and CDR2 FQNEAQ (reference sequence). The CDR3 is 15 amino acids. This clone was found once. The treatment was: 15 to 20 received Ad26.COV2.S at low or high dose, single or two shots; several received placebo; per-sample allocation not given. Sampling was done on day 63 after the first vaccine or placebo injection.

This sequence joins TRBV7-9 and TRBJ2-1; TRBD1 is a possible D gene (5 bases). This specimen was peripheral blood, taken in a trial of Ad26.COV2.S vaccine versus placebo. This sequence originates from a person aged 18-65 years who received the Ad26.COV2.S COVID-19 vaccine or a placebo. The CDR3 loop is CASSLPGWSYNEQFF. CDR3 sequence (DNA): TGTGCCAGCAGCTTACCAGGGTGGTCCTACAATGAGCAGTTCTTC.